The clone carrying this TCR beta chain has a single count. In the original analysis: Nucleated cell counts were estimated from reference gene primer amplification. Sequencing was performed with immunoSEQ multiplex PCR; in TCRdb, only in-frame clones are kept and a portion is missing. The V and J calls and clone size are taken from that table; D and trimming were inferred from the DNA. Of about 150,000 clones in the sample, approximately 90% were seen once. These data are taken from a study of blood T cell repertoires in COVID-19. About the study: From the United States, Italy and Spain came samples of acute and convalescent COVID-19. PBMCs, B-cell-depleted T cells, or T cells provided the cDNA or gDNA that made up the material.

Per the germline V gene, CDR1 is MGHRA and CDR2 is YSYEKL. Trimming took 5 bases from V and 0 from J; bases not matched to a gene: 8. The CDR3 spans 16 residues. This chain joins TRBV4-1 and TRBJ2-5; the match to TRBD2 covers 8 bases. Sequencing was carried out using peripheral blood. The sequence came from a woman in her 70s with acute or convalescent COVID-19. The CDR3 DNA reads TGCGCCAGCAGCAAAAGCCCAGCGGGGGACCAAGAGACCCAGTACTTC. Its translation is CASSKSPAGDQETQYF.